This T cell receptor beta chain originates from a study of blood T cell repertoires in COVID-19. Produced via immunoSEQ multiplex PCR; TCRdb's table is partial and in-frame only. The sample carries 310,000 or so clones, approximately 87% recorded once. Germline V gene lookup returns CDR1 SNHLY and CDR2 FYNNEI. Trimming left V 1 base short and J 0 bases short, with 7 bases between. The CDR3 spans 15 residues. The sequence came from a woman between 50 and 59 years old with active or convalescent COVID-19. The chain employs TRBV2 and TRBJ1-3; tentatively, D is TRBD1 (5 bases). Sequenced material: peripheral blood. The CDR3 protein is CASSEEQVSGNTIYF. The CDR3 DNA follows: TGTGCCAGCAGTGAAGAACAGGTCTCTGGAAACACCATATATTTT.